This T cell receptor beta chain was identified in a study of regulatory T cells in long-lasting Graves disease. Construction of TCR beta libraries relied on iRepertoire HTBI primers and on Arm-PCR targeting CDR3 regions. MiXCR, run by TCRdb on the multiplex PCR reads, gives a single entry per CDR3 protein. Among more than 300,000 distinct CDR3 sequences listed, roughly a sixth were seen once. As concerns this clonotype: Antigen specificity is unknown.

The V gene's germline CDR1 is GTSNPN and CDR2 SVGIG (reference sequence). This CDR3 region has 13 residues. V lost 0 bases and J 4 bases, leaving 9 bases between the germline ends. Specified time point: newly diagnosed GD, antithyroid drugs for less than 3 months. From PBMCs, RNA was extracted and then used to make the TCR library. General observations from the study: Under persistent disease, TRBV28, TRBJ1-2 and TRBJ2-5 were used preferentially.

The source was peripheral blood mononuclear cells (PBMCs), collected at new diagnosis, from a patient treated with antithyroid drugs. J is TRBJ1-2 and V is TRBV30; D is possibly TRBD1 (5 bases). The sequence came from a female donor with Graves disease. The CDR3 here is CAWSVGAFYGYTF. The CDR3 DNA is TGTGCCTGGAGTGTTGGGGCCTTCTATGGCTACACCTTC. The variable domain in full, with the rest retrieved from reference TRBV30 and TRBJ1-2, is SQTIHQWPATLVQPVGSPLSLECTVEGTSNPNLYWYRQAAGRGLQLLFYSVGIGQISSEVPQNLSASRPQDRQFILSSKKLLLSDSGFYLCAWSVGAFYGYTFGSGTRLTVV.